This entry describes one TCR beta chain. As yet, its antigen is unknown. Using its own MiXCR run on the reads, TCRdb lists one record per CDR3 protein. The repertoire holds approximately 590,000 distinct CDR3 sequences, with about 39% as singletons. Deletions cut 4 bases from V and 9 bases from J, with 9 bases between. CDR1 is KGHDR and CDR2 is SFDVKD in the germline V gene. The CDR3 consists of 12 residues. This record belongs to a study of T cell repertoires in cytomegalovirus infection. This sequence originates from a human donor in good health (CMV status not recorded). Some clones in this sample may be carry-over from other donors' samples. The V gene is TRBV24-1, the J gene TRBJ2-1, with D perhaps matching TRBD1 (6 bases). The specimen was cultured PBMCs, collected from culture after CMV antigen stimulation. In DNA, the CDR3 is TGTGCCACCAGTGACCAGGGGATTGAGCAGTTCTTC. Its protein product is CATSDQGIEQFF.